This T cell receptor (beta chain) was sequenced in a study of cytomegalovirus exposure and HLA in healthy donors. The PCR was carried out with 60 Vbeta primers and 13 Jbeta primers. Generated by immunoSEQ multiplex PCR, the TCRdb table keeps only in-frame clones and is missing some. The data contain roughly 100,000 clones, over 65% of them singletons. Trimming left V 0 bases short and J 1 base short, with 6 bases between. The CDR3 is 14 amino acids. Germline loops: CDR1 MGHRA, CDR2 YSYEKL. Worth noting for this clone: The antigen is undetermined.

General study points: Overall, approximately 150 TCR beta chains were annotated as cytomegalovirus-associated.

The J gene is TRBJ1-1, the V gene TRBV4-1; D ambiguous. The sequencing input was PBMCs. The source is a woman aged 40 to 50 in good health and CMV-seronegative. The CDR3 protein is CASSQERGNTEAFF. The DNA for the CDR3 is TGCGCCAGCAGCCAAGAGCGGGGGAACACTGAAGCTTTCTTT.